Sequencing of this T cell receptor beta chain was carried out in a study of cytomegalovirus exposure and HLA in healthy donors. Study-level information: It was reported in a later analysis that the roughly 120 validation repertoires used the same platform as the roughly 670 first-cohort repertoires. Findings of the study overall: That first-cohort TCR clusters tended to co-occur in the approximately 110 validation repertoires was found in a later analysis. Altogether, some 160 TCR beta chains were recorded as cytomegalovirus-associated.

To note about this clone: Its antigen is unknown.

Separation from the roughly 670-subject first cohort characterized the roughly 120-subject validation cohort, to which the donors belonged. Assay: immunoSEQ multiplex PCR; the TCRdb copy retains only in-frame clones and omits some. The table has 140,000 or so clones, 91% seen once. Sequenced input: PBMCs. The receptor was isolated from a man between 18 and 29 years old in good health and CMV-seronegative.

The CDR3 is CASSLAVRSSGNTIYF. CDR3 coding DNA: TGTGCCAGCAGCTTAGCTGTCAGGTCCTCTGGAAACACCATATATTTT. The V and J genes are TRBV13 and TRBJ1-3; D is undetermined. The V and J ends lost 1 base and 0 bases respectively, with 10 bases between them. This CDR3 contains 16 residues. Germline CDR1 reads PRHDT; CDR2 reads FYEKMQ (reference sequence). Full variable domain (outside the CDR3, taken from reference TRBV13 and TRBJ1-3): AAGVIQSPRHLIKEKRETATLKCYPIPRHDTVYWYQQGPGQDPQFLISFYEKMQSDKGSIPDRFSAQQFSDYHSELNMSSLELGDSALYFCASSLAVRSSGNTIYFGEGSWLTVV.